Listed here is a single TCR beta chain. Its antigen remains undetermined. No quality values exist for individual bases; no much larger clone is one base distant. From each donor, a single peripheral blood sample of about 110 mL on average was drawn into heparinised tubes. A BD FACSAria II and a panel including CD45RO, CCR7, CD25, CD127, CD95 and CD27 were used to sort naive, central memory, regulatory and stem cell-like memory CD4+ T cells. A purity above 95% was achieved for all sorted populations. PBMCs were separated immediately by Lymphoprep density gradient centrifugation and were stained directly, without being cultured. So that batch effects would be minimized, each experiment stained and sorted samples in pairs, pairing one healthy donor with one patient. The entire amount of isolated RNA was reverse transcribed using the High Capacity cDNA Reverse Transcription Kit, so the sequenced TCRB transcripts were expressed ones. Deep immunoSEQ sequencing was applied to naive, central memory and regulatory T cell samples, giving an average of about 3.6 million total reads per sample. Sorted cells were lysed in RLT buffer and RNA was extracted with DNase-treated RNeasy Micro or Mini kits, depending on cell number. To prevent cross-contamination, each cell subset was processed individually, whereas patient and healthy donor samples were processed jointly. The immunoSEQ multiplex PCR was used to amplify TCRB sequences from cDNA, yielding 87-bp fragments that span the CDR3 region. The amplicons were sequenced using the Illumina HiSeq platform. The study's own analysis went as follows. Synthetic template baselines were used to correct PCR bias computationally, reads within Hamming distance 2 were collapsed together, and singletons that could not be merged were discarded. Reads were aligned against IMGT so that V, D and J genes, CDR3 length and insertions or deletions at six rearrangement sites could be assigned. Within each subset, clonotype counts were normalized to the number of sorted cells before true diversity and Gini coefficients were calculated with the tcR R package. The overlap coefficient, calculated on TCRB nucleotide sequences, was used to measure repertoire sharing. TCRdb's version of the immuneACCESS table is confined to in-frame rearrangements and falls short of the full clone set. An unresolved V gene accounts for under half of the shortfall where checked; the remainder is of unknown origin. The DNA was the basis for D and trimming; V, J and clone size are from that table. The sample profile shows fewer than 25,000 clones; nearly 70% of them were found once. Over 2% of the sample lies in the top ten.

Looking up the germline V gene yields CDR1 SGDLS and CDR2 YYNGEE. There are 14 amino acids in the CDR3, from cysteine to phenylalanine inclusive. CDR3 DNA is the only sequence kept; it has 42 bases, read in frame from the first base. V and J lose 4 bases and 2 bases, and a span of 12 bases separates them. The data stem from a study of beta chain features in type 1 diabetes (dated by TCRdb to 2017 to 2018). Background for the entire study: Patients and healthy donors did not differ in mean age, gender distribution, total cell number or subset yield. Whereas all 30 or so donors provided naive and central memory subsets, regulatory and stem cell-like memory subsets were isolated from just 8 patients and about 8 healthy donors. A total of approximately 99,000,000 sorted cells were examined across all samples, and RNA yield correlated strongly with the number of cells per subset. The study compared the TCRB repertoires of sorted circulating CD4+ T cell subsets in recently diagnosed type 1 diabetes patients with those in matched healthy donors. Results the study describes overall, beyond this receptor: Because small numbers of individuals were included in the HLA sub-analyses, any influence of HLA type on TCRB rearrangement was left unresolved. Because cDNA rather than genomic DNA was sequenced, highly expressing activated cells could have been over-represented, although no difference in activation and CD3 levels was found between groups. Fewer insertions and more nucleotide deletions at VDJ recombination sites were observed in patients with type 1 diabetes, implying thymic rearrangement abnormalities. PCR may preferentially amplify shorter templates, but because patient and control samples were amplified and corrected together, any resulting skew would affect both groups equally. Type 1 diabetes patients showed a moderate but significant shortening of TCRB CDR3 length in all four CD4+ subsets. Naive, central memory and regulatory TCRB repertoires appeared more similar among patients than among healthy donors.

The sample taken for sequencing was Tregs from blood. In the paper's terms, the cell subset or site label means: regulatory CD4+ T cells. The TCR comes from a woman aged 35 to 49 in good health. The rearrangement joined TRBV9 to TRBJ2-5, with the identity of the D gene unclear. The CDR3: CASSPRPFQETQYF. The bases are TGTGCCAGCAGCCCGCGGCCCTTTCAAGAGACCCAGTACTTC.